Below are 26 T cell receptor beta chains sequenced from a single sample in a study of CD8 T cells in ankylosing spondylitis. MiXCR, applied by TCRdb to the 5' RACE reads, yields one record per CDR3 protein. Of some 52,000 distinct CDR3 sequences in the sample, approximately 7.4% were seen once. Sequencing was carried out using blood, either unsorted or a sorted T cell fraction (not recorded which). These receptor sequences come from a female donor with ankylosing spondylitis or in good health (not recorded which).

The V gene is TRBV4-3, the J gene TRBJ1-1; D gene ambiguous. The V gene's germline CDR1 is LGHNA and CDR2 YSLEER. This CDR3 has 17 amino acids. V gave up 3 bases and J gave up 1 base, with 18 bases separating them. The CDR3 here is CASSHGVGGGRNTEAFF. The DNA of the CDR3 is TGCGCCAGCAGCCATGGGGTTGGTGGCGGACGGAACACTGAAGCTTTCTTT.

At least ten counts were recorded for this clonotype. The V call is TRBV6-4, the J call TRBJ2-2; D ambiguous. CDR1 is MRHNA, CDR2 SNTAGT, per germline. CDR3 length: 15 residues. Trimming left V 0 bases short and J 7 bases short, with 12 bases between. CDR3 nucleotides: TGTGCCAGCAGTGACTCGGGTCACTATAGCGGGGAGCTGTTTTTT. It is translated as CASSDSGHYSGELFF.

This clonotype was seen repeatedly, ten times or more. The chain combines TRBV19 with TRBJ2-7, with D perhaps TRBD2 (6 bases). The CDR3 length is 15 residues. Germline lookup yields CDR1 LNHDA and CDR2 SQIVND (reference sequence). With 4 bases removed from V and 3 bases from J, the gap between germline ends came to 16 bases. Here the CDR3 DNA reads TGTGCCAGTAGTAGCCCGGGACTGACAATCTACGAGCAGTACTTC. Amino acid sequence: CASSSPGLTIYEQYF. The complete variable domain, with remaining parts taken from reference TRBV19 and TRBJ2-7, reads DGGITQSPKYLFRKEGQNVTLSCEQNLNHDAMYWYRQDPGQGLRLIYYSQIVNDFQKGDIAEGYSVSREKKESFPLTVTSAQKNPTAFYLCASSSPGLTIYEQYFGPGTRLTVT.

In the case of this clonotype: This may arise from a read error, as a much more abundant clone is one base away. The V gene is TRBV12-3 or TRBV12-4, the J gene TRBJ2-2; TRBD1 matches 9 bases. The CDR3 is 19 amino acids. The CDR3 loop is CASSLRGQGRVGDTWELFF. CDR3 nucleotide sequence: TGTGCCAGCAGTTTACGAGGACAGGGGAGAGTTGGTGACACCTGGGAGCTGTTTTTT.

This clonotype is deemed medium-sized. V is TRBV29-1 and J is TRBJ2-1; D gene ambiguous. This CDR3 is 14 amino acids long. V was clipped by 0 bases and J by 3 bases, with 9 bases between them. From germline, CDR1 is SQVTM and CDR2 ANQGSEA. CDR3 sequence (DNA): TGCAGCGTTGAAGACCCGCGCAGCTACAATGAGCAGTTCTTC. Translating it yields CSVEDPRSYNEQFF.

This clonotype was detected ten times or more. The chain carries TRBV11-2 and TRBJ2-5; maybe TRBD1 (7 bases). From germline, CDR1 is SGHAT and CDR2 FQNNGV. The ends were cut back, 2 bases at V and 4 bases at J, with 14 bases in the middle. The CDR3 is 15 residues long. CDR3 DNA: TGTGCCAGCAGCTTAAGGATCCAGGGGGGAGAGACCCAGTACTTC. Encoded protein: CASSLRIQGGETQYF. Drawing the rest from reference TRBV11-2 and TRBJ2-5, the complete variable domain is EAGVAQSPRYKIIEKRQSVAFWCNPISGHATLYWYQQILGQGPKLLIQFQNNGVVDDSQLPKDRFSAERLKGVDSTLKIQPAKLEDSAVYLCASSLRIQGGETQYFGPGTRLLVL.

In this sample, this clonotype turned up many times. The chain joins TRBV4-2 to TRBJ2-3; 8 nucleotides line up with TRBD2. The CDR3 has 18 residues. Germline trimming cut 2 bases from V and 0 bases from J; bases unmatched to any gene: 10. Germline CDR1 is LGHNA and CDR2 is YNFKEQ. The CDR3 sequence is CASSQNGLALSSTDTQYF. For the CDR3, the DNA is TGTGCCAGCAGCCAAAATGGACTAGCCTTGTCTAGCACAGATACGCAGTATTTT.

This clonotype was observed many times. The rearrangement links TRBV6-1 to TRBJ2-7, with unresolved D. This CDR3 contains 16 residues. The V end was cut by 6 bases, the J end by 0 bases, with 18 bases between. Germline lookup yields CDR1 MNHNS and CDR2 SASEGT. As DNA, the CDR3 is TGTGCCAGCAGCAGTTCTCTTCGGCAGTTCTCCTACGAGCAGTACTTC. This encodes CASSSSLRQFSYEQYF.

This clonotype was picked up many times. The chain employs TRBV14 and TRBJ1-2; 9 positions match TRBD1. Germline CDR1 and CDR2: SGHDN and FVKESK. With V trimmed by 2 bases and J by 5 bases, 6 bases remained unmatched. This CDR3 region has 15 residues. The CDR3 nucleotides read TGTGCCAGCAGCCAAACCGGACAGGGGCGGTATGGCTACACCTTC. It translates to CASSQTGQGRYGYTF.

This clonotype turned up a few times. The chain is built from TRBV11-2 and TRBJ2-5, with D unclear. Per germline, CDR1 SGHAT and CDR2 FQNNGV. The length of the CDR3 is 14 residues. V gave up 1 base and J gave up 5 bases, with 11 bases separating them. The CDR3 reads CASSLGLEEETQYF. The CDR3 nucleotides are TGTGCCAGCAGCTTAGGCTTAGAGGAGGAGACCCAGTACTTC.

This clonotype was seen at least ten times. The chain carries TRBV20-1 and TRBJ1-3, with 7 bases matching TRBD1. This CDR3 is 21 amino acids long. Trimming took 0 bases from V and 7 from J; bases not matched to a gene: 27. The germline gives CDR1 DFQATT, CDR2 SNEGSKA (reference sequence). The CDR3 reads CSARESRRVTGDSLLRNTIYF. The CDR3 DNA sequence: TGCAGTGCTAGAGAGTCGCGGAGGGTCACCGGGGACAGCCTTCTAAGGAACACCATATATTTT.

The V call is TRBV27, the J call TRBJ2-7; D call uncertain. This CDR3 is 14 amino acids long. V shed 5 bases and J shed 3 bases, with 14 bases lying between them. Germline loops: CDR1 MNHEY, CDR2 SMNVEV (reference sequence). DNA for the CDR3: TGTGCCAGCAGTCGCCTTGACGGCCTCTACGAGCAGTACGTC. Its translation: CASSRLDGLYEQYV.

This clonotype appeared many times. The chain uses TRBV28 and TRBJ2-1; D is undetermined. Trimming pared 2 bases from V and 5 bases from J, leaving 13 bases between. The CDR3 is made up of 15 amino acids. Germline loops: CDR1 MDHEN, CDR2 SYDVKM. In nucleotides, the CDR3 is TGTGCCAGCAGTTTAGGCCTACTAAAGGACAATGAGCAGTTCTTC. Protein: CASSLGLLKDNEQFF.

This clonotype was detected ten times or more. This chain joins TRBV7-8 and TRBJ2-3; D gene uncertain. In germline, CDR1 is SGHVS, CDR2 FQNEAQ. Trimming cost V 5 bases and J 0 bases, with 15 bases left between them. The CDR3 length is 16 residues. The CDR3 region is CASSPSNRLSTDTQYF. CDR3 DNA: TGTGCCAGCAGCCCGAGTAACCGGCTTAGCACAGATACGCAGTATTTT.

This clonotype was seen repeatedly, ten times or more. The chain links TRBV29-1 to TRBJ1-1; unclear D gene. This CDR3 spans 13 amino acids. V shed 2 bases and J shed 6 bases, with 13 bases lying between them. Germline values: CDR1 SQVTM, CDR2 ANQGSEA. CDR3 in DNA: TGCAGCGTTGAACGGGTGAGCGATGCTGAAGCTTTCTTT. Translated, it gives CSVERVSDAEAFF. Filled out from reference TRBV29-1 and TRBJ1-1, the complete variable domain reads SAVISQKPSRDICQRGTSLTIQCQVDSQVTMMFWYRQQPGQSLTLIATANQGSEATYESGFVIDKFPISRPNLTFSTLTVSNMSPEDSSIYLCSVERVSDAEAFFGQGTRLTVV.

This chain uses TRBV7-2 with TRBJ2-3; no clear D gene. Germline V gives CDR1 SGHTA, CDR2 FQGNSA. The V and J ends lost 0 bases and 6 bases respectively, with 7 bases between them. The CDR3 is made up of 13 amino acids. The CDR3 coding sequence is TGTGCCAGCAGCTTAGCGAGGACCGATACGCAGTATTTT. Translated: CASSLARTDTQYF.

The table lists this clonotype with many counts. This chain links TRBV4-2 with TRBJ1-1; unclear D gene. CDR1 and CDR2 from the germline V gene are LGHNA and YNFKEQ. Deletions cut 0 bases from V and 0 bases from J, with 11 bases between. This CDR3 has 16 residues. CDR3 amino acids: CASSQERAPMNTEAFF. DNA of the CDR3: TGTGCCAGCAGCCAAGAAAGGGCCCCGATGAACACTGAAGCTTTCTTT.

The table lists this clonotype with many counts. This chain connects TRBV29-1 to TRBJ2-1; tentative D call: TRBD2 (6 bases). This CDR3 has 15 residues. Germline CDR1 reads SQVTM; CDR2 reads ANQGSEA. Trimming stripped 2 bases from V and 5 bases from J, with 16 bases between. For the CDR3, the DNA is TGCAGCGTTGAAATCTGGGCGGGACCCCACAATGAGCAGTTCTTC. It specifies CSVEIWAGPHNEQFF.

This clonotype was found many times. The J gene is TRBJ2-2, the V gene TRBV20-1; D could derive from TRBD1 or TRBD2 (5 bases each). Germline CDR1 and CDR2: DFQATT and SNEGSKA (reference sequence). Trimming left V 6 bases short and J 6 bases short, with 11 bases between. CDR3 size: 12 residues. The DNA of the CDR3 is TGCAGTGCGCTCGGGGACCCCGGGGAGCTGTTTTTT. This translates into CSALGDPGELFF.

Ten or more counts support this clonotype. This chain links TRBV27 with TRBJ2-2, with TRBD1 as a possible D gene (5 bases). This CDR3 is built from 15 residues. V lost 3 bases, J lost 4 bases, and 12 bases lay in between. CDR1 MNHEY and CDR2 SMNVEV come from the germline V gene (reference sequence). Here the CDR3 DNA reads TGTGCCAGCAGTTTTAGCCCAGGGATCACCGGGGAGCTGTTTTTT. This translates into CASSFSPGITGELFF.

This clonotype showed up many times. The chain recombines TRBV28 with TRBJ1-5, with a tentative D call TRBD1 (5 bases). Trimming took off 7 bases at V and 3 bases at J, with 16 bases between the two ends. The CDR3 totals 15 residues. Germline lookup yields CDR1 MDHEN and CDR2 SYDVKM. CDR3 protein: CASISPRQYNQPQHF. In DNA, the CDR3 is TGTGCCAGCATCTCCCCCCGACAGTACAATCAGCCCCAGCATTTT.

In its sample, this clonotype was seen once. This may be a read error: a much more frequent sequence differs by one nucleotide. The chain couples TRBV11-2 to TRBJ2-1, with D maybe TRBD2 (6 bases). This CDR3 is built from 15 residues. The germline gives CDR1 SGHAT, CDR2 FQNNGV. CDR3 sequence: CAGSLDGGGYNEQFF. DNA of the CDR3: TGTGCCGGCAGCTTAGATGGGGGAGGCTACAATGAGCAGTTCTTC.

Ten or more counts support this clonotype. The CDR3 DNA reads TGCGCCAGCAGCTTGGATTACGGCAGGGGGCTGCCAGATACGCAGTATTTT. Amino acids: CASSLDYGRGLPDTQYF. The chain joins TRBV5-1 to TRBJ2-3; 8 bases are a match to TRBD1. The germline V gene has CDR1 SGHRS and CDR2 YFSETQ. Trimming took 0 bases from V and 4 from J; bases not matched to a gene: 10. CDR3 length: 17 amino acids.

The table lists this clonotype with a few counts. V and J are TRBV7-9 and TRBJ1-2; weak D call: TRBD1 (6 bases). The V end was cut by 6 bases, the J end by 8 bases, with 16 bases between. Germline-derived CDR1 and CDR2 are SEHNR and FQNEAQ (reference sequence). The CDR3 contains 13 residues. The CDR3 nucleotides are TGTGCCAGCAGTTTAACAGGGTTCCAGGGCTACACCTTC. Translated: CASSLTGFQGYTF.

This clonotype was recorded many times. The chain recombines TRBV6-2 or TRBV6-3 with TRBJ1-2; D is unclear. Germline lookup yields CDR1 MNHEY and CDR2 SVGEGT. With 7 bases removed from V and 8 bases from J, the gap between germline ends came to 23 bases. CDR3 size: 15 residues. In DNA, the CDR3 is TGTGCCAGCAAAGACCTCGGCCGGCCGATTGGAGGCTACACCTTC. Amino acids: CASKDLGRPIGGYTF.

The rearrangement uses TRBV7-2 and TRBJ2-2, with D tentatively TRBD1 or TRBD2 (5 bases each). The CDR3 is 15 residues long. Looked up from germline, CDR1 is SGHTA and CDR2 is FQGNSA. V gave up 8 bases and J gave up 3 bases, with 16 bases separating them. In DNA form, the CDR3 reads TGTGCCAGCTATTCAGGGAGCGGTCACACCGGGGAGCTGTTTTTT. Protein: CASYSGSGHTGELFF. Looking up the rest from reference TRBV7-2 and TRBJ2-2 gives the full variable domain: GAGVSQSPSNKVTEKGKDVELRCDPISGHTALYWYRQSLGQGLEFLIYFQGNSAPDKSGLPSDRFSAERTGGSVSTLTIQRTQQEDSAVYLCASYSGSGHTGELFFGEGSRLTVL.